This entry is about one TCR beta chain. Germline loops: CDR1 MNHNS, CDR2 SASEGT. This CDR3 is built from 16 residues. The V segment lost 3 bases and the J segment 2 bases; nucleotides outside the gene matches: 4. The data derive from a study of OX40 agonist ivuxolimab in advanced cancers. Study-level information: Ivuxolimab is an agonistic anti-OX40 (CD134) antibody, and patients were treated with it.

Clones were read by immunoSEQ multiplex PCR, and TCRdb kept only the in-frame ones, dropping some. The data show approximately 65,000 clones, 80% to 90% seen once. The sequences come from CD4+ or CD8+ T cells sorted from blood, collected in a trial of the OX40 agonist ivuxolimab. The chain recombines TRBV6-1 with TRBJ2-5; 12 positions match TRBD2. This receptor was obtained from an adult with an advanced solid tumor such as melanoma, head and neck, liver or kidney cancer. CDR3 amino acids: CASSDRLAGVQETQYF. The CDR3 DNA sequence: TGTGCCAGCAGTGATAGACTAGCGGGGGTTCAAGAGACCCAGTACTTC.